This T cell receptor (beta chain) was captured in a study of blood T cell repertoires in COVID-19. Study background: Samples representing acute and convalescent COVID-19 were sourced from the United States, Italy and Spain. Nucleic acid was either cDNA or gDNA, and it came from T cells, B-cell-depleted T cells, or PBMCs.

Germline trimming cut 7 bases from V and 7 bases from J; bases unmatched to any gene: 7. Looked up from germline, CDR1 is LNHDA and CDR2 is SQIVND (reference sequence). The CDR3 totals 14 residues. As handled by the study authors: Estimation of nucleated cell counts was performed using reference gene primer amplification. Measured with immunoSEQ multiplex PCR; TCRdb has only the in-frame clones, and not every one. For V, J and clone size, that table is used; D and trimming come from the DNA. The sample includes 31,000 or so clones, 70% to 90% of them seen just once. The clonotype was recovered from a human donor with active COVID-19. The donor label of this sample is uncertain. The sample taken for sequencing was peripheral blood. The V call is TRBV19, the J call TRBJ2-2; 9 bases align to TRBD1. The CDR3 coding sequence is TGTGCCAGTAAAGGGGGACAGGGTGTCGGGGAGCTGTTTTTT. Its protein is CASKGGQGVGELFF.